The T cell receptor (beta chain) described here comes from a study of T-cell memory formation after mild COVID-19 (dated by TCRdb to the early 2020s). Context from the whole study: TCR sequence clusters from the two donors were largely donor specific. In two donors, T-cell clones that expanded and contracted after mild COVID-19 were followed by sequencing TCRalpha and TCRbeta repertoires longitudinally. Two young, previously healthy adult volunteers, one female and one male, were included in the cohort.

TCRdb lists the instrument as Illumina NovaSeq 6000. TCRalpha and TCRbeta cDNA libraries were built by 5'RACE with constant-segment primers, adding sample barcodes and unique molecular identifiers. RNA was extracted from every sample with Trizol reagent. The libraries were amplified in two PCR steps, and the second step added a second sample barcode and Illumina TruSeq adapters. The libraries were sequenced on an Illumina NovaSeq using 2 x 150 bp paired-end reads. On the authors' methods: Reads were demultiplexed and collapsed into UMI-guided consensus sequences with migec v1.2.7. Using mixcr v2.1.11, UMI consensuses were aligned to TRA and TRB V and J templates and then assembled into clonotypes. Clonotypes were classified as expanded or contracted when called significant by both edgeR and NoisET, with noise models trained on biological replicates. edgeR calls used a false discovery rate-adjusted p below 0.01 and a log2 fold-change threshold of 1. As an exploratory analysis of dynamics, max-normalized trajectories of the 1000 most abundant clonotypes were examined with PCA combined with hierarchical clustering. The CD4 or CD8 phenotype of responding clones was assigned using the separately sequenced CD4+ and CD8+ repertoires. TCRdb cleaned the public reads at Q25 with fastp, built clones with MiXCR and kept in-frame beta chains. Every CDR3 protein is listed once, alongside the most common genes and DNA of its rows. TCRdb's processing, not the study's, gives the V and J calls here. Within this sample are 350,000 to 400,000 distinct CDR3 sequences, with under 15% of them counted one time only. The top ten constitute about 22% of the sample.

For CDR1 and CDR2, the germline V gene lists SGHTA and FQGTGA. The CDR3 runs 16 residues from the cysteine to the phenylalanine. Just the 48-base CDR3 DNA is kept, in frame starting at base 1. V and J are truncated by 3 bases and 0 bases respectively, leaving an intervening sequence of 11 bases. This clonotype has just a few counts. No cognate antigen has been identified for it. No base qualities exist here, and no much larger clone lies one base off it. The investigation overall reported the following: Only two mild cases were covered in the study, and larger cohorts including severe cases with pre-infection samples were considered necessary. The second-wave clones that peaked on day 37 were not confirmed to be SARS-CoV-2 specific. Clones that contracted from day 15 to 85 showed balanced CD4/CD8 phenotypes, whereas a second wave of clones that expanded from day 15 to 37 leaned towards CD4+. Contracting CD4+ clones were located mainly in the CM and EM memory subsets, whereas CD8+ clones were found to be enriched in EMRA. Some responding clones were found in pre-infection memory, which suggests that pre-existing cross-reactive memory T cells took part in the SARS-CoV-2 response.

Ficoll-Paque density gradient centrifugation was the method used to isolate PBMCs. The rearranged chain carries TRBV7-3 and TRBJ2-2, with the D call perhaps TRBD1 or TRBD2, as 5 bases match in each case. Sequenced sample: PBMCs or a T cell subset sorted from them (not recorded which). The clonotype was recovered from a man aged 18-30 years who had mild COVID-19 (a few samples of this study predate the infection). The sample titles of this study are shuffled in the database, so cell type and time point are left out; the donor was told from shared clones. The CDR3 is CASSFGAISNTGELFF. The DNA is TGTGCCAGCAGCTTCGGGGCGATTTCGAACACCGGGGAGCTGTTTTTT.